This is a list of T cell receptor beta chains from one sample in a study of neurological immune-mediated disorders. MiXCR, run by TCRdb on the 5' RACE reads, gives a single entry per CDR3 protein. The sample includes some 66,000 distinct CDR3 sequences, around 3% of them seen just once. The sequenced sample was PBMCs. The receptors were sampled from a man aged 40-49 years with multiple sclerosis. CDR3s include the opening cysteine and the closing phenylalanine or tryptophan. The D gene is left open where the match is weak. Rows may omit the clone size; those that give it use once, few, many or a size class.

D gene: .; V gene: TRBV12-3/TRBV12-4; clone size: many; J gene: TRBJ2-3; CDR3 length: 15; CDR3 protein: CASSLNRDPTDTQYF; CDR3 DNA: TGTGCCAGCAGTTTGAACAGGGACCCCACAGATACGCAGTATTTT
D gene: .; V gene: TRBV10-3; clone size: many; J gene: TRBJ1-6; CDR3 length: 13; CDR3 protein: CAGGGQFDSPLHF; CDR3 DNA: TGTGCCGGAGGCGGACAGTTTGATTCACCCCTCCACTTT
D gene: TRBD2; V gene: TRBV20-1; clone size: many; J gene: TRBJ2-7; CDR3 length: 15; CDR3 protein: CSARDPAGGDYEQYF; CDR3 DNA: TGCAGTGCTAGAGACCCTGCGGGAGGGGACTACGAGCAGTACTTC
D gene: .; V gene: TRBV5-1; clone size: many; J gene: TRBJ2-5; CDR3 length: 15; CDR3 protein: CASSYLLRGQETQYF; CDR3 DNA: TGCGCCAGCAGCTACCTTCTAAGGGGTCAAGAGACCCAGTACTTC
D gene: .; V gene: TRBV3-1; clone size: many; J gene: TRBJ2-1; CDR3 length: 18; CDR3 protein: CASSQANPNRYVDNEQFF; CDR3 DNA: TGTGCCAGCAGCCAAGCTAACCCCAACAGATATGTTGACAATGAGCAGTTCTTC
D gene: TRBD2; V gene: TRBV20-1; clone size: many; J gene: TRBJ2-3; CDR3 length: 16; CDR3 protein: CSASGLAGGPGDTQYF; CDR3 DNA: TGCAGTGCTAGCGGACTAGCGGGGGGCCCCGGAGATACGCAGTATTTT
D gene: .; V gene: TRBV20-1; clone size: many; J gene: TRBJ1-2; CDR3 length: 12; CDR3 protein: CSARPGYYGYTF; CDR3 DNA: TGCAGTGCTAGACCGGGCTACTATGGCTACACCTTC
D gene: TRBD2; V gene: TRBV20-1; clone size: many; J gene: TRBJ2-1; CDR3 length: 15; CDR3 protein: CSAQTSGRAGNEQFF; CDR3 DNA: TGCAGTGCTCAAACTAGCGGGAGGGCCGGTAATGAGCAGTTCTTC
D gene: TRBD1; V gene: TRBV29-1; clone size: many; J gene: TRBJ2-1; CDR3 length: 16; CDR3 protein: CSVGRQGPSSYNEQFF; CDR3 DNA: TGCAGCGTTGGGAGACAGGGACCCAGCTCCTACAATGAGCAGTTCTTC
D gene: .; V gene: TRBV28; clone size: .; J gene: TRBJ2-7; CDR3 length: 14; CDR3 protein: CASSSGIHSLQQYF; CDR3 DNA: TGTGCCAGCAGCTCCGGTATCCATAGTCTGCAGCAGTACTTC
D gene: TRBD2; V gene: TRBV5-1; clone size: many; J gene: TRBJ2-7; CDR3 length: 14; CDR3 protein: CASSLAGGPNEQYF; CDR3 DNA: TGCGCCAGCAGCTTGGCGGGAGGGCCTAACGAGCAGTACTTC
D gene: TRBD1; V gene: TRBV6-5; clone size: many; J gene: TRBJ2-3; CDR3 length: 15; CDR3 protein: CASSAPGQNTDTQYF; CDR3 DNA: TGTGCCAGCAGTGCGCCGGGACAGAACACAGATACGCAGTATTTT
D gene: TRBD1; V gene: TRBV5-1; clone size: many; J gene: TRBJ1-1; CDR3 length: 15; CDR3 protein: CASSLNTQGAGEAFF; CDR3 DNA: TGCGCCAGCAGCTTAAACACCCAGGGGGCAGGTGAAGCTTTCTTT
D gene: TRBD1; V gene: TRBV6-6; clone size: many; J gene: TRBJ1-5; CDR3 length: 14; CDR3 protein: CASKGTGVGQPQHF; CDR3 DNA: TGTGCCAGCAAAGGGACAGGGGTGGGGCAGCCCCAGCATTTT
D gene: TRBD2; V gene: TRBV7-2; clone size: many; J gene: TRBJ2-5; CDR3 length: 17; CDR3 protein: CASSSTSGTSVSFPQYF; CDR3 DNA: TGTGCCAGCAGCTCGACGTCCGGGACTAGCGTTTCTTTCCCCCAGTACTTC
D gene: TRBD2; V gene: TRBV7-9; clone size: many; J gene: TRBJ2-1; CDR3 length: 16; CDR3 protein: CASSSRATSSRGEQFF; CDR3 DNA: TGTGCCAGCAGCTCACGGGCGACTAGCTCCCGAGGTGAGCAGTTCTTC
D gene: TRBD1; V gene: TRBV5-1; clone size: many; J gene: TRBJ1-2; CDR3 length: 13; CDR3 protein: CASRDGTGEGYTF; CDR3 DNA: TGCGCCAGCAGAGATGGGACAGGGGAAGGCTACACCTTC
D gene: TRBD2; V gene: TRBV4-1; clone size: many; J gene: TRBJ2-7; CDR3 length: 15; CDR3 protein: CASSLSPSGSYEQYF; CDR3 DNA: TGCGCCAGCAGCCTATCACCTAGCGGGTCCTACGAGCAGTACTTC
D gene: .; V gene: TRBV6-5; clone size: many; J gene: TRBJ2-7; CDR3 length: 15; CDR3 protein: CASSRDGTHAYEQYF; CDR3 DNA: TGTGCCAGCAGTCGGGACGGAACACATGCCTACGAGCAGTACTTC
D gene: .; V gene: TRBV20-1; clone size: many; J gene: TRBJ2-3; CDR3 length: 15; CDR3 protein: CSARDPTRGTDTQYF; CDR3 DNA: TGCAGTGCTAGAGATCCGACCCGGGGCACAGATACGCAGTATTTT
D gene: .; V gene: TRBV20-1; clone size: many; J gene: TRBJ1-3; CDR3 length: 14; CDR3 protein: CSAGSGSTGNTIYF; CDR3 DNA: TGCAGTGCGGGATCCGGGAGCACTGGAAACACCATATATTTT
D gene: .; V gene: TRBV24-1; clone size: many; J gene: TRBJ1-5; CDR3 length: 14; CDR3 protein: CATSTGNSNQPQHF; CDR3 DNA: TGTGCCACCTCGACAGGAAATAGCAATCAGCCCCAGCATTTT
D gene: .; V gene: TRBV14; clone size: many; J gene: TRBJ2-3; CDR3 length: 16; CDR3 protein: CASSHWRDRVTDTQYF; CDR3 DNA: TGTGCCAGCAGCCACTGGCGGGACAGAGTCACAGATACGCAGTATTTT
D gene: .; V gene: TRBV12-3/TRBV12-4; clone size: many; J gene: TRBJ2-1; CDR3 length: 16; CDR3 protein: CASNPLKWATHNEQFF; CDR3 DNA: TGTGCCAGCAATCCCCTGAAATGGGCTACACACAATGAGCAGTTCTTC
D gene: TRBD2; V gene: TRBV10-2; clone size: many; J gene: TRBJ2-3; CDR3 length: 15; CDR3 protein: CASRGLAGVRDTQYF; CDR3 DNA: TGCGCCAGCAGGGGACTAGCGGGGGTCCGCGATACGCAGTATTTT
D gene: .; V gene: TRBV7-9; clone size: many; J gene: TRBJ1-1; CDR3 length: 15; CDR3 protein: CASSPTTQGGTEAFF; CDR3 DNA: TGTGCCAGCAGCCCAACAACCCAGGGAGGGACTGAAGCTTTCTTT
D gene: .; V gene: TRBV5-5; clone size: .; J gene: TRBJ1-2; CDR3 length: 15; CDR3 protein: CASSLNGGEGLGYTF; CDR3 DNA: TGTGCCAGCAGCTTAAACGGCGGGGAAGGCCTTGGCTACACCTTC
D gene: .; V gene: TRBV7-2; clone size: many; J gene: TRBJ1-1; CDR3 length: 13; CDR3 protein: CASAWGGNTEAFF; CDR3 DNA: TGTGCCAGCGCCTGGGGAGGGAACACTGAAGCTTTCTTT
D gene: .; V gene: TRBV5-1; clone size: many; J gene: TRBJ2-1; CDR3 length: 14; CDR3 protein: CASSSTPGDNEQFF; CDR3 DNA: TGCGCCAGCAGCTCGACACCGGGGGACAATGAGCAGTTCTTC
D gene: .; V gene: TRBV20-1; clone size: many; J gene: TRBJ2-3; CDR3 length: 14; CDR3 protein: CSATWRATTDTQYF; CDR3 DNA: TGCAGTGCTACGTGGAGGGCAACTACAGATACGCAGTATTTT
D gene: .; V gene: TRBV5-1; clone size: many; J gene: TRBJ2-7; CDR3 length: 15; CDR3 protein: CASSLGDTSLGEQYF; CDR3 DNA: TGCGCCAGCAGCTTGGGGGACACTAGTCTGGGCGAGCAGTACTTC
D gene: .; V gene: TRBV5-6; clone size: many; J gene: TRBJ1-2; CDR3 length: 16; CDR3 protein: CASSSETKDLNYGYTF; CDR3 DNA: TGTGCCAGCAGCTCAGAAACTAAGGATCTAAACTATGGCTACACCTTC